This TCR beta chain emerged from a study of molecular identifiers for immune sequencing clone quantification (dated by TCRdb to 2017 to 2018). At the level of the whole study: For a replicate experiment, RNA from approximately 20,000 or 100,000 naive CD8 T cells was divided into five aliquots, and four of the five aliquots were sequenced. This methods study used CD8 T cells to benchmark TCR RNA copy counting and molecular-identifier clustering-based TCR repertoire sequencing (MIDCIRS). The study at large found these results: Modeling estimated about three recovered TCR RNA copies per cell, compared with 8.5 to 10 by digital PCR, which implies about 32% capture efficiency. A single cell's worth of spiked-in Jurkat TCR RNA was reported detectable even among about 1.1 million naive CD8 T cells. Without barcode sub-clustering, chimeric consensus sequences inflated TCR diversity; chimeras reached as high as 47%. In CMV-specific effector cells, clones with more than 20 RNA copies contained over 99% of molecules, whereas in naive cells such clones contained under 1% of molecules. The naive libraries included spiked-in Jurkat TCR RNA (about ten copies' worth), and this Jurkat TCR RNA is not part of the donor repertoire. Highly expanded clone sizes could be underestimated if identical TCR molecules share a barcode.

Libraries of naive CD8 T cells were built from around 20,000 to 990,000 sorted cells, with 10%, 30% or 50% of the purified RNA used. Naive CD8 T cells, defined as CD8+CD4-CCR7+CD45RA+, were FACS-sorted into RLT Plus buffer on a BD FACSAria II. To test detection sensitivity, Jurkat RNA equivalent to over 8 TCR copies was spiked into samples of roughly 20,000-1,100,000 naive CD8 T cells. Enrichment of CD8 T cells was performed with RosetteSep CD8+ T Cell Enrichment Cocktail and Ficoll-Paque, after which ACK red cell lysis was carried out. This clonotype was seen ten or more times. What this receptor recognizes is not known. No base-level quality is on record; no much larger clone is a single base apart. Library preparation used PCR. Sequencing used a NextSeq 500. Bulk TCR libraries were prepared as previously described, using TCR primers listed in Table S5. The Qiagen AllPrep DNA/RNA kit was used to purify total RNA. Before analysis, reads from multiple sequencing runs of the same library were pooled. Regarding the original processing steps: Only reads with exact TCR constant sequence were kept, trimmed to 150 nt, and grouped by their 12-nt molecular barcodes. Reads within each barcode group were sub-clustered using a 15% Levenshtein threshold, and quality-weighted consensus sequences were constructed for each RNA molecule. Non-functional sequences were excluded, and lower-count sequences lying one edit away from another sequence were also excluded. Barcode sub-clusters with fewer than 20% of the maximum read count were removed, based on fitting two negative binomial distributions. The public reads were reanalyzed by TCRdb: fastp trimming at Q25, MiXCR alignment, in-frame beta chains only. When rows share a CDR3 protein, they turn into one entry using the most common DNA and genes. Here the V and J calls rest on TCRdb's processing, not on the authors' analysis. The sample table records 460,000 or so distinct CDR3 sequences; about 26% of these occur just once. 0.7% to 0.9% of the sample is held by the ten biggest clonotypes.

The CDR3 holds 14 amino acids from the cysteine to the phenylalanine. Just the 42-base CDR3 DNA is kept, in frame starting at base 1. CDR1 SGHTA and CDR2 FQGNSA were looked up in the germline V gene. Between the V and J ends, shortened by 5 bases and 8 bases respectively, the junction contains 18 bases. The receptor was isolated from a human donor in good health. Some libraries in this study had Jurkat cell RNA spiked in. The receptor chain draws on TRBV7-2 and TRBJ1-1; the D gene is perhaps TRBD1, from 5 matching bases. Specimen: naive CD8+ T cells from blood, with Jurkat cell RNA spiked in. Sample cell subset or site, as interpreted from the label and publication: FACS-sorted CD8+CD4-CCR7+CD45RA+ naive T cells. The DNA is TGTGCCAGCAGCCAAATAACAGGTTCACCCGAAGCTTTCTTT. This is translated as CASSQITGSPEAFF. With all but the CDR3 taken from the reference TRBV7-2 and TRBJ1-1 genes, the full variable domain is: GAGVSQSPSNKVTEKGKDVELRCDPISGHTALYWYRQSLGQGLEFLIYFQGNSAPDKSGLPSDRFSAERTGGSVSTLTIQRTQQEDSAVYLCASSQITGSPEAFFGQGTRLTVV.